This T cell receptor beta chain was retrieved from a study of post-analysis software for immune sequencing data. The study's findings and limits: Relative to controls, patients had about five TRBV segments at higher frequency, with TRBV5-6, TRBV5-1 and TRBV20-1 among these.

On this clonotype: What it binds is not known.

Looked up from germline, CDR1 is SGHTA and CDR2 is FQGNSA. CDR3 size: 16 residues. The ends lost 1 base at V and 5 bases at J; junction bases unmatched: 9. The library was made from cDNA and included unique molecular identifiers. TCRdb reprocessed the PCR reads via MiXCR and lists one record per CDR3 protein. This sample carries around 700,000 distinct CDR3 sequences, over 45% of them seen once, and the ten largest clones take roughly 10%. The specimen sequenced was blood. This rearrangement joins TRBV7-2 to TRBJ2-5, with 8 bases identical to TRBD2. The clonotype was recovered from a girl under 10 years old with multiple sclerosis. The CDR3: CASSLEGTSVWETQYF. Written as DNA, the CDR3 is TGTGCCAGCAGCTTAGAAGGGACTAGTGTCTGGGAGACCCAGTACTTC. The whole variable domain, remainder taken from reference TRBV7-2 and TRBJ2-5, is GAGVSQSPSNKVTEKGKDVELRCDPISGHTALYWYRQSLGQGLEFLIYFQGNSAPDKSGLPSDRFSAERTGGSVSTLTIQRTQQEDSAVYLCASSLEGTSVWETQYFGPGTRLLVL.